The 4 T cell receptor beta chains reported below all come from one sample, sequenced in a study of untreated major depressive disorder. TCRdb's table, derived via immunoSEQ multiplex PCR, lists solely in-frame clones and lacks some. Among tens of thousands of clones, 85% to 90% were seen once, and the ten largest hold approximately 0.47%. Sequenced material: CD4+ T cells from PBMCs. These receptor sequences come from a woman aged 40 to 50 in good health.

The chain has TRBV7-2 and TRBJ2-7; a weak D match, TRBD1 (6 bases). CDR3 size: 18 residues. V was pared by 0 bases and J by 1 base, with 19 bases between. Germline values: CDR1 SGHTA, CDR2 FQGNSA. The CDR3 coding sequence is TGTGCCAGCAGCTTAGCGGTGGGCACCCTTGGACAGTCCTACGAGCAGTACTTC. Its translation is CASSLAVGTLGQSYEQYF.

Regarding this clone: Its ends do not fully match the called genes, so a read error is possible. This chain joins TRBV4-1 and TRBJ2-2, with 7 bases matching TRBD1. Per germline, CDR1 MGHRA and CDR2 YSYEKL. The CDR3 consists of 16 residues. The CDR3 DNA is TGCGCCAGCAGCCAAGACGGACAGGTAACCACCGGGGAGTTGTTTTTT. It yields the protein CASSQDGQVTTGELFF.

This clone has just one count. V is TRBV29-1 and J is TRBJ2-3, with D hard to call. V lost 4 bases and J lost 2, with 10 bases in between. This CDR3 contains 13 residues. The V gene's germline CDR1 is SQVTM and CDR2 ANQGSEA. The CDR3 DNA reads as TGCAGCGTTGGGGCCTCTACCACAGATACGCAGTATTTT. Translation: CSVGASTTDTQYF.

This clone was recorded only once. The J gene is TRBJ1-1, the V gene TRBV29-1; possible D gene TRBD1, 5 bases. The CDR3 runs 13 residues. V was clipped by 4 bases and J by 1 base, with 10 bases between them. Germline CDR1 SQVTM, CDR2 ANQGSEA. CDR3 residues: CSVVEGKNTEAFF. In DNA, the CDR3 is TGCAGCGTTGTAGAGGGGAAGAACACTGAAGCTTTCTTT.